The 24 T cell receptor beta chains listed next were all sequenced from one sample in a study of OX40 agonist ivuxolimab in advanced cancers. The repertoire was sequenced with immunoSEQ multiplex PCR; TCRdb's copy has only in-frame clones and lacks some. The data hold tens of thousands of clones, with roughly 85% observed a single time. The source material was CD4+ or CD8+ T cells sorted from blood, sampled in a trial of the OX40 agonist ivuxolimab. The receptor set was obtained from an adult with an advanced solid tumor such as melanoma, head and neck, liver or kidney cancer.

As DNA, the CDR3 is TGTGCCAGCAGCTTAGCGCTCATGGGGACCGGTACCGGGGAGCTGTTTTTT. Protein: CASSLALMGTGTGELFF. The V call is TRBV7-8, the J call TRBJ2-2; D might be TRBD1 or TRBD2, each matching 5 bases. V was cut by 0 bases and J by 5 bases, with 16 bases left in between. CDR1 is SGHVS, CDR2 FQNEAQ, per germline. The length of the CDR3 is 17 residues.

The rearrangement joins TRBV7-9 to TRBJ2-1; 10 bases map to TRBD2. CDR1 SEHNR and CDR2 FQNEAQ come from the germline V gene (reference sequence). After removal of 5 bases from V and 10 bases from J, the junction contained 14 bases not matched to a gene. This CDR3 spans 16 amino acids. In DNA form, the CDR3 reads TGTGCCAGCAGCCATCAAACTAGCGGGGTACGATGGGAGCAGTTCTTC. The encoded protein is CASSHQTSGVRWEQFF.

This sequence joins TRBV20-1 and TRBJ2-3, with D hard to call. Looked up from germline, CDR1 is DFQATT and CDR2 is SNEGSKA (reference sequence). Trimming shortened V by 7 bases and J by 1 base, and 6 bases separated the two germline ends. The CDR3 contains 11 residues. CDR3 in DNA: TGCAGTGTTTCCCGCACAGATACGCAGTATTTT. Amino acids: CSVSRTDTQYF.

The chain links TRBV27 to TRBJ1-1; D perhaps matches TRBD1 (6 bases). V was clipped by 10 bases and J by 8 bases, with 20 bases between them. CDR1 is MNHEY, CDR2 SMNVEV, per germline (reference sequence). The CDR3 extends over 13 amino acids. Written as DNA, the CDR3 is TGTGCCACACACCAATGGGGGGCTACGGAAGCTTTCTTT. It translates to CATHQWGATEAFF.

V usage is TRBV18 and J usage is TRBJ1-6; 7 positions match TRBD1. Trimming at V came to 3 bases and at J to 4 bases, leaving 0 bases not matched to a gene. Looked up from germline, CDR1 is KGHSH and CDR2 is LQKENI. The length of the CDR3 is 14 residues. The CDR3 nucleotides read TGTGCCAGCTCACCGGGACAGTATAATTCACCCCTCCACTTT. This translates into CASSPGQYNSPLHF.

The chain joins TRBV28 to TRBJ2-1; TRBD2 aligns across 9 bases. V lost 5 bases to trimming and J lost 7 bases; unmatched junction nucleotides: 12. The CDR3 totals 16 residues. CDR1 and CDR2 from the germline V gene are MDHEN and SYDVKM. CDR3 protein: CASSPSGRGGRNEQFF. The CDR3, as DNA: TGTGCCAGCAGTCCTTCAGGGCGGGGGGGCCGGAATGAGCAGTTCTTC.

The rearrangement joins TRBV5-1 to TRBJ1-4, with D uncertain. Trimming pared 3 bases from V and 0 bases from J, leaving 12 bases between. Germline V CDR1 and CDR2: SGHRS, YFSETQ. CDR3 length: 16 residues. CDR3 nucleotides: TGCGCCAGCAGCTCCCGAGGGAGAGCAACTAATGAAAAACTGTTTTTT. It encodes CASSSRGRATNEKLFF.

This rearrangement joins TRBV30 to TRBJ1-2, with D tentatively TRBD1 (6 bases). Germline CDR1 reads GTSNPN; CDR2 reads SVGIG (reference sequence). The V end lost 3 bases, the J end lost 4 bases, and 21 bases lay between the germline ends. The CDR3 contains 16 residues. The CDR3 bases are TGTGCCTGGAGCCTACAGGGTGGCCAAATAGCCTATGGCTACACCTTC. Amino acid sequence: CAWSLQGGQIAYGYTF.

This chain uses TRBV19 with TRBJ1-4, with a possible D match to TRBD1 (5 bases). V gave up 3 bases and J gave up 7 bases, with 12 bases separating them. The CDR3 is made up of 14 amino acids. In germline, CDR1 is LNHDA, CDR2 SQIVND (reference sequence). CDR3 in amino acids: CASSMTAFSEKLFF. The CDR3 DNA follows: TGTGCCAGTAGTATGACAGCTTTTTCTGAAAAACTGTTTTTT.

This clone has a single count. The chain joins TRBV10-2 to TRBJ2-3, with D possibly matching TRBD1 (5 bases). The CDR3 contains 14 residues. Germline CDR1 WSHSY, CDR2 SAAADI. V was cut by 8 bases and J by 5 bases, with 17 bases left in between. The CDR3 DNA sequence: TGCGCCAGCGTGCGAGACAGTGGGTTAGATACGCAGTATTTT. This encodes CASVRDSGLDTQYF.

This chain joins TRBV18 and TRBJ1-1; D gene uncertain. Between the trimmed V and J ends, which lost 1 base and 9 bases, there was a span of 9 bases. CDR3 size: 12 residues. Germline CDR1 and CDR2: KGHSH and LQKENI. The CDR3 loop reads CASSPQEKQAFF. CDR3 coding DNA: TGTGCCAGCTCACCACAAGAAAAACAAGCTTTCTTT.

This clone was seen more than once but under ten times. This chain joins TRBV19 and TRBJ1-2, with D tentatively TRBD1 (6 bases). Trimming removed 5 bases at V and 4 bases at J, with 11 bases between. The CDR3 loop spans 13 amino acids. CDR1 is LNHDA, CDR2 SQIVND, per germline (reference sequence). CDR3 DNA sequence: TGTGCCAGTAGTGCCGGGGGGCTCTATGGCTACACCTTC. Protein product: CASSAGGLYGYTF.

J is TRBJ2-2 and V is TRBV5-1, with a weak D call TRBD1 (6 bases). The CDR3 has 15 residues. Per the germline V gene, CDR1 is SGHRS and CDR2 is YFSETQ. The V end lost 2 bases, the J end lost 0 bases, and 8 bases lay between the germline ends. CDR3 sequence (DNA): TGCGCCAGCAGCTTAGAGGGGGCGAACACCGGGGAGCTGTTTTTT. Its translation is CASSLEGANTGELFF. Supplemented by reference TRBV5-1 and TRBJ2-2, the full variable domain reads KAGVTQTPRYLIKTRGQQVTLSCSPISGHRSVSWYQQTPGQGLQFLFEYFSETQRNKGNFPGRFSGRQFSNSRSEMNVSTLELGDSALYLCASSLEGANTGELFFGEGSRLTVL.

Here the CDR3 reads CASSLKSQETQYF. The CDR3 bases are TGTGCCAGCAGCTTAAAGTCGCAAGAGACCCAGTACTTC. V and J are TRBV7-3 and TRBJ2-5; D unclear. Trimming cost V 1 base and J 2 bases, with 5 bases left between them. The CDR3 length is 13 residues. Germline lookup yields CDR1 SGHTA and CDR2 FQGTGA.

J is TRBJ1-5 and V is TRBV6-5; possible D gene TRBD1, 6 bases. The germline CDR1 and CDR2 sequences are MNHEY and SVGAGI. The length of the CDR3 is 15 residues. Between the trimmed V and J ends, which lost 6 bases and 2 bases, there was a span of 14 bases. CDR3 coding DNA: TGTGCCAGCAGACCACAGGGTTGGGGCAATCAGCCCCAGCATTTT. This encodes CASRPQGWGNQPQHF.

The V and J genes are TRBV6-1 and TRBJ1-2; the D gene is possibly TRBD1 (6 bases). Germline values: CDR1 MNHNS, CDR2 SASEGT. The CDR3 covers 15 residues. Trimming removed 1 base at V and 2 bases at J, with 11 bases between. CDR3 DNA: TGTGCCAGCAGTGAAGTCCCAGGGGCGAACTATGGCTACACCTTC. Translation: CASSEVPGANYGYTF.

The chain links TRBV6-5 to TRBJ2-7; TRBD1 might be the D (6 bases). Trimming shortened V by 2 bases and J by 2 bases, and 10 bases separated the two germline ends. The germline V gene encodes CDR1 MNHEY and CDR2 SVGAGI. This CDR3 is 14 amino acids long. As DNA, the CDR3 is TGTGCCAGCAGTTACAAGGACAGTACCTACGAGCAGTACTTC. Residues: CASSYKDSTYEQYF.

CDR3 bases: TGTGCCAGCAGCTGGGTCCCAGGGGCCGATCAGCCCCAGCATTTT. Amino acid sequence: CASSWVPGADQPQHF. The chain joins TRBV5-4 to TRBJ1-5; D is perhaps TRBD1 (6 bases). This CDR3 contains 15 residues. The V end was cut by 3 bases, the J end by 5 bases, with 15 bases between. Germline V CDR1 and CDR2: SGHNT, YYREEE (reference sequence).

V gene TRBV10-1 combines with J gene TRBJ1-1, with D possibly TRBD1 on 5 matching bases. The CDR3 spans 14 residues. The germline V gene encodes CDR1 WNHNN and CDR2 SYGVQD (reference sequence). V was trimmed by 4 bases and J by 1 base, leaving 10 bases between them. CDR3 coding DNA: TGCGCCAGCAGTGTTGGAGGGGCGAACACTGAAGCTTTCTTT. Residues: CASSVGGANTEAFF.

This clone was seen only once. V usage is TRBV2 and J usage is TRBJ2-1, with 12 positions matching TRBD2. V lost 8 bases to trimming and J lost 1 base; unmatched junction nucleotides: 0. Germline CDR1 is SNHLY and CDR2 is FYNNEI. The CDR3 consists of 14 residues. The CDR3 loop reads CASLAGGSYNEQFF. The CDR3 DNA sequence: TGTGCCAGCCTAGCGGGGGGGTCCTACAATGAGCAGTTCTTC.

This rearrangement joins TRBV5-1 to TRBJ2-1; D perhaps matches TRBD2 (6 bases). Trimming stripped 0 bases from V and 4 bases from J, with 14 bases between. This CDR3 spans 16 amino acids. Germline V CDR1 and CDR2: SGHRS, YFSETQ. The CDR3 protein is CASSLGPSAGYNEQFF. In nucleotides, the CDR3 is TGCGCCAGCAGCTTGGGGCCTAGCGCAGGGTACAATGAGCAGTTCTTC.

The rearrangement joins TRBV28 to TRBJ1-6; no clear D gene. Trimming removed 3 bases at V and 0 bases at J, with 9 bases between. Germline V CDR1 and CDR2: MDHEN, SYDVKM. CDR3 length equals 16 residues. The CDR3 DNA reads as TGTGCCAGCAGTTTCAGGATGTACTCCTATAATTCACCCCTCCACTTT. The encoded protein is CASSFRMYSYNSPLHF.

The chain employs TRBV5-4 and TRBJ1-1; no clear D. This CDR3 region has 16 residues. V gave up 6 bases and J gave up 4 bases, with 22 bases separating them. Germline V gene sequence: CDR1 SGHNT, CDR2 YYREEE (reference sequence). Written as DNA, the CDR3 is TGTGCCAGCAACCCCCTTGAGGAAACTAAGGGCACTGAAGCTTTCTTT. Translated, it gives CASNPLEETKGTEAFF.

V gene TRBV27 combines with J gene TRBJ2-3; a possible D gene is TRBD2 (5 bases). V gave up 5 bases and J gave up 1 base, with 13 bases separating them. The CDR3 runs 15 residues. Germline V CDR1 and CDR2: MNHEY, SMNVEV (reference sequence). The chain's CDR3 is CASSPGVGGTDTQYF. CDR3 sequence (DNA): TGTGCCAGCAGTCCCGGCGTGGGAGGCACAGATACGCAGTATTTT.